This is a list of T cell receptor beta chains from one sample in a study of cytomegalovirus exposure and HLA in healthy donors. Using immunoSEQ multiplex PCR, the repertoire was profiled, and TCRdb retains in-frame clones only, with some absent. The data show fewer than 350,000 clones, with 70% to 90% seen just once and approximately 2.2% held by the top ten. Sequenced: PBMCs. The source of these receptors is a woman younger than 35 in good health and CMV-seronegative. Both conserved end residues are part of each CDR3. A D gene is named only where the DNA matches it firmly. Some rows mark clone size as missing; the rest say once, few, many or name a class of expanded clone.

d_call | j_call | clone_size | v_call | cdr3_nt | cdr3_aa
TRBD2 | TRBJ2-1 | . | TRBV4-2 | TGTGCCAGCAGCCAAGGCGGCAGCGGGGGTCGCTCCTACAATGAGCAGTTCTTC | CASSQGGSGGRSYNEQFF
TRBD2 | TRBJ2-7 | . | TRBV7-9 | TGTGCCAGCAGCTTATTGGCGGGGGGCGCCGACGAGCAGTACTTC | CASSLLAGGADEQYF
TRBD1 | TRBJ1-1 | . | TRBV10-1 | TGCGCCACCCGACAGGGGCCGAACACTGAAGCTTTCTTT | CATRQGPNTEAFF
TRBD2 | TRBJ2-3 | . | TRBV9 | TGTGCCAGCAGCGTAGGGGGGGGGAGCACAGATACGCAGTATTTT | CASSVGGGSTDTQYF
. | TRBJ1-2 | . | TRBV9 | TGTGCCAGCAGCGTTGGCCGGACATACGGTGGCTACACCTTC | CASSVGRTYGGYTF
TRBD1 | TRBJ1-5 | . | TRBV2 | TGTGCCAGCAGTGAAGGACAGGGGTTTCAGCCCCAGCATTTT | CASSEGQGFQPQHF
. | TRBJ1-5 | . | TRBV7-3 | TGTGCCAGCAGCTTAGAGGGAGGCTGGGGGGATCAGCCCCAGCATTTT | CASSLEGGWGDQPQHF
. | TRBJ1-2 | . | TRBV7-9 | TGTTCCAGCAGCTTAGCCGGGGGGCATGATGGCTACACCTTC | CSSSLAGGHDGYTF
TRBD2 | TRBJ2-7 | . | TRBV7-3 | TGTGCCAGCAGCTATAGCGGGGGGGCGAACGAGCAGTACTTC | CASSYSGGANEQYF
TRBD1 | TRBJ1-4 | . | TRBV18 | TGTGCCAGCTCACCACAGGGGGCGTTGAAAAAACTGTTTTTT | CASSPQGALKKLFF
TRBD1 | TRBJ2-6 | . | TRBV9 | TGTGCCAGCAGCTCCCGGACAGGGAAGGATTACTCTGGGGCCAACGTCCTGACTTTC | CASSSRTGKDYSGANVLTF
TRBD2 | TRBJ2-1 | . | TRBV7-7 | TGTGCCAGCAGCTTCTCTCTCGCGGGGGGGTACAATGAGCAGTTCTTC | CASSFSLAGGYNEQFF
. | TRBJ2-2 | . | TRBV19 | TGTGCCTCGGACAGGGAGGGCGGGGAGCTGTTTTTT | CASDREGGELFF
TRBD1 | TRBJ2-3 | . | TRBV9 | TGTGCCAGCAGCGGTTACAGGGGAGATACGCAGTATTTT | CASSGYRGDTQYF
. | TRBJ1-5 | . | TRBV27 | TGTGCCAGCAGTTTAGGGTGGGGCGGCGGTCAGCCCCAGCATTTT | CASSLGWGGGQPQHF
TRBD2 | TRBJ2-2 | few | TRBV9 | TGTGCCAGCAGCACTCGACTAGCGGTAATCACCGGGGAGCTGTTTTTT | CASSTRLAVITGELFF
. | TRBJ2-1 | . | TRBV6-1 | TGTGCCAGCAGGTCGATCGGAGGTTACAATGAGCAGTTCTTC | CASRSIGGYNEQFF
TRBD2 | TRBJ2-5 | . | TRBV5-8 | TGTGCCAGCAGCTTCCCCGGGACTAGCGGGGGGGCTTGGGAGACCCAGTACTTC | CASSFPGTSGGAWETQYF
TRBD1 | TRBJ1-2 | . | TRBV6-5 | TGTGCCAGCAGGAACCACAGGGGGGGTGGCTACACCTTC | CASRNHRGGGYTF
TRBD2 | TRBJ2-3 | . | TRBV9 | TGTGCCAGCAGCGTAGGAAGCGGGGGGGCGACAGATACGCAGTATTTT | CASSVGSGGATDTQYF
. | TRBJ1-2 | . | TRBV10-2 | TGCGCCAGCAGTGAGTCGTCGGCAGGGGTTAGGGCTGGCTACACCTTC | CASSESSAGVRAGYTF
TRBD1 | TRBJ2-7 | . | TRBV19 | TGTGCCAGTAGTATGACAGGGGACTCCTACGAGCAGTACTTC | CASSMTGDSYEQYF
TRBD2 | TRBJ2-1 | . | TRBV6-6 | TGTGCCAGCAGTGGCTCCGGGACTAGCTTTAGCAATGAGCAGTTCTTC | CASSGSGTSFSNEQFF
TRBD1 | TRBJ1-2 | . | TRBV27 | TGTGCCAGCAGTTCCCCGGGACAGCGCTTCTATGGCTACACCTTC | CASSSPGQRFYGYTF
TRBD1 | TRBJ1-2 | . | TRBV6-1 | TGTGCCTTAGGGACAGGCGGAGAGTTCTATGGCTACACCTTC | CALGTGGEFYGYTF
. | TRBJ1-2 | . | TRBV7-2 | TGTGCCAGCAGCTCCCACAGGCCTAACTATGGCTACACCTTC | CASSSHRPNYGYTF
. | TRBJ1-3 | . | TRBV9 | TGTGCCAGCAGCGCCGAAGGCGGTTCCTTCTCTGGAAACACCATATATTTT | CASSAEGGSFSGNTIYF
. | TRBJ1-1 | . | TRBV5-5 | TGTGCCAGCAGGGAGGGGTCGACTGAAGCTTTCTTT | CASREGSTEAFF
. | TRBJ1-2 | . | TRBV9 | TGTGCCAGCAGCGTAGATGGCAGCGGTAACTATGGCTACACCTTC | CASSVDGSGNYGYTF
. | TRBJ2-7 | . | TRBV6-5 | TGTGCCAGCAGTTACGGTAACAAGAACGAGCAGTACTTC | CASSYGNKNEQYF
. | TRBJ1-2 | . | TRBV29-1 | TGCAGCGTTGGAGGTCCCCGGGATGGCTACACCTTC | CSVGGPRDGYTF
TRBD2 | TRBJ2-3 | . | TRBV19 | TGTGCCAGTAGACCCGGGACTATCACAGATACGCAGTATTTT | CASRPGTITDTQYF
. | TRBJ1-1 | . | TRBV6-5 | TGTGCCAGCAGTGTCAGGATTTATGACACTGAAGCTTTCTTT | CASSVRIYDTEAFF
TRBD2 | TRBJ2-1 | few | TRBV4-2 | TGTGCCAGCAGCCAAGGAGCGGGGGGGCACAGTGAGCAGTTCTTC | CASSQGAGGHSEQFF
TRBD2 | TRBJ2-4 | . | TRBV13 | TGTGCCAGCAGCTCCCCAATTGAGCGGGGGCTAGCCAAAAACATTCAGTACTTC | CASSSPIERGLAKNIQYF
. | TRBJ2-2 | . | TRBV19 | TGTGCCAGTAGTCCCCTGACAGGGAACACCGGGGAGCTGTTTTTT | CASSPLTGNTGELFF
TRBD1 | TRBJ1-4 | . | TRBV30 | TGTGCCTGGAGTCGCGGAACTAACAGGGGGCTTAGTGAAAAACTGTTTTTT | CAWSRGTNRGLSEKLFF
. | TRBJ2-7 | . | TRBV2 | TGTGCCAGCAGTGAGCCCCACACATCCGAGCAGTACTTC | CASSEPHTSEQYF
. | TRBJ2-7 | . | TRBV14 | TGTGCCAGCAGCCAAGAAGGGTATACAGGTCGTCCCTACGAGCAGTACTTC | CASSQEGYTGRPYEQYF
. | TRBJ2-7 | . | TRBV25-1 | TGTGCCAGCAGTGAATCTAGGGGGTCCTACGAGCAGTACTTC | CASSESRGSYEQYF
TRBD1 | TRBJ1-1 | . | TRBV9 | TGTGCCAGCAGCGCCACAGGGGTCTTT | CASSATGVF
. | TRBJ2-7 | . | TRBV7-3 | TGTGCCAGCAGCCTTGGAGGAGAATACGAGCAGTACTTC | CASSLGGEYEQYF
. | TRBJ1-2 | . | TRBV7-9 | TGTGCCAGCAGCTTGGAGGGATATGGCTACACCTTC | CASSLEGYGYTF
. | TRBJ2-3 | . | TRBV11-3 | TGTGCCAGCAGCCCCGCGGGCAGAACCTCCACAGATACGCAGTATTTT | CASSPAGRTSTDTQYF
TRBD1 | TRBJ1-1 | . | TRBV5-1 | TGCGCCAGCAGCTTTACCCCGGGACAGGGGAACACTGAAGCTTTCTTT | CASSFTPGQGNTEAFF
TRBD1 | TRBJ2-7 | . | TRBV7-9 | TGTGCCAGCAGCCCCCGGGACAGGGGATCCTACGAGCAGTACTTC | CASSPRDRGSYEQYF
TRBD2 | TRBJ2-1 | . | TRBV2 | TGTGCCAGCAGGGAAGAAGCGGGGGGCAACTACAATGAGCAGTTCTTC | CASREEAGGNYNEQFF
TRBD1 | TRBJ2-5 | . | TRBV5-1 | TGCGCCAGCAGACCCCCCGGGACAGGGGGCCAGACCCAGTACTTC | CASRPPGTGGQTQYF
TRBD1 | TRBJ2-7 | . | TRBV7-9 | TGTGCCAGCAGCCTTACAGGGGGGTACGAGCAGTACTTC | CASSLTGGYEQYF
. | TRBJ1-3 | . | TRBV18 | TGTGCCAGCTCACCGAGAGGCATCTCTGGAAACACCATATATTTT | CASSPRGISGNTIYF
TRBD1 | TRBJ1-3 | once | TRBV6-6 | TGTGCCAGCACCCAGGACAGGGCTAACTCTGGAAACACCATATATTTT | CASTQDRANSGNTIYF
TRBD1 | TRBJ1-5 | . | TRBV19 | TGTGCCAGTATCCCGGACAGGGCAAGCAATCAGCCCCAGCATTTT | CASIPDRASNQPQHF
TRBD1 | TRBJ2-7 | . | TRBV6-5 | TGTGCCAGCAGTTACGGGACAGGGGGCGGCTACGAGCAGTACTTC | CASSYGTGGGYEQYF
TRBD2 | TRBJ2-7 | . | TRBV15 | TGTGCCACCAGCAGAGACGGACTAGCGGGGTACATCTACGAGCAGTACTTC | CATSRDGLAGYIYEQYF
TRBD2 | TRBJ2-2 | . | TRBV4-1 | TGCGCCAGCGGGCTGGCAGCGGGGGCGAACACCGGGGAGCTGTTTTTT | CASGLAAGANTGELFF